Each of the 23 T cell receptor beta chains below was sequenced from the same sample in a study of glioma-infiltrating T cells. TCR alpha and beta CDR3 regions were amplified from RNA using iRepertoire nested multiplex PCR. Each CDR3 protein is one row after TCRdb ran MiXCR on the multiplex PCR reads. The table has about 400,000 distinct CDR3 sequences, 41% seen once; the top ten hold 12%. The sample consisted of glioma tissue, nonneoplastic brain tissue, or PBMCs (not recorded which). These receptors came from a human donor with low-grade glioma or glioblastoma, undergoing nonglioma brain surgery, or in good health (not recorded which).

On this clonotype: With a much larger clone just one base away, this may be a read error. J is TRBJ2-3 and V is TRBV7-2; no clear D gene. Germline V gene sequence: CDR1 SGHTA, CDR2 FQGNSA. This CDR3 comprises 14 residues. The CDR3 bases are TGTGCCAGAAGCTTAGCTTGGGGTCCGGATACGCAGTATTTT. Translating gives CARSLAWGPDTQYF.

J is TRBJ1-3 and V is TRBV7-6; D call uncertain. The germline CDR1 and CDR2 sequences are SGHVS and FNYEAQ. This CDR3 spans 17 amino acids. The V end lost 1 base, the J end lost 2 bases, and 15 bases lay between the germline ends. CDR3 in amino acids: CASSLGSVGPTGNTIYF. The CDR3 DNA reads TGTGCCAGCAGCTTAGGGTCGGTAGGGCCAACTGGAAACACCATATATTTT.

The rearrangement links TRBV7-2 to TRBJ2-7, with 13 bases aligning to TRBD2. This CDR3 spans 18 amino acids. Germline CDR1 reads SGHTA; CDR2 reads FQGNSA. The V and J ends lost 3 bases and 7 bases, in that order; junction bases with no gene match: 15. The CDR3 sequence is CASSFSPQLAGGSVEQYF. Here the CDR3 DNA reads TGTGCCAGCAGCTTTAGCCCCCAACTAGCGGGAGGGAGCGTAGAGCAGTACTTC. The full variable domain, its missing parts supplied by reference TRBV7-2 and TRBJ2-7, is GAGVSQSPSNKVTEKGKDVELRCDPISGHTALYWYRQSLGQGLEFLIYFQGNSAPDKSGLPSDRFSAERTGGSVSTLTIQRTQQEDSAVYLCASSFSPQLAGGSVEQYFGPGTRLTVT.

The chain has TRBV7-4 and TRBJ1-1; TRBD1 might be the D (5 bases). Between the trimmed V and J ends, which lost 1 base and 0 bases, there was a span of 12 bases. From germline, CDR1 is SGHVT and CDR2 SQSDAQ. The CDR3 contains 16 residues. CDR3 in DNA: TGTGCCAGCAGCTTAGTTGCAGGGTTCATGAACACTGAAGCTTTCTTT. It specifies CASSLVAGFMNTEAFF. Combining the CDR3 with reference TRBV7-4 and TRBJ1-1 gives the whole variable domain GAGVSQSPRYKVAKRGRDVALRCDSISGHVTLYWYRQTLGQGSEVLTYSQSDAQRDKSGRPSGRFSAERPERSVSTLKIQRTEQGDSAVYLCASSLVAGFMNTEAFFGQGTRLTVV.

In its sample, this clonotype was seen a few times. This chain links TRBV28 with TRBJ2-5; D gene unclear. Trimming left V 5 bases short and J 2 bases short, with 3 bases between. CDR3 length: 11 residues. Looked up from germline, CDR1 is MDHEN and CDR2 is SYDVKM. For the CDR3, the DNA is TGTGCCAGCAGTGATCAAGAGACCCAGTACTTC. Amino acids: CASSDQETQYF.

This clonotype was counted ten times or more. The rearrangement links TRBV28 to TRBJ1-2; D is unclear. Trimming took 0 bases from V and 6 from J, leaving 5 bases between them. This CDR3 is 12 amino acids long. Per the germline V gene, CDR1 is MDHEN and CDR2 is SYDVKM. The CDR3 nucleotides are TGTGCCAGCAGTTTATGGGTGGATGGCTACACCTTC. Protein product: CASSLWVDGYTF.

This clonotype was observed a handful of times. The chain employs TRBV28 and TRBJ2-2; D might be TRBD2 (5 bases). CDR1 MDHEN and CDR2 SYDVKM come from the germline V gene. CDR3 length: 14 residues. V gave up 7 bases and J gave up 5 bases, with 14 bases separating them. DNA of the CDR3: TGTGCCAGCACCTCCATCGGGGATACCGGGGAGCTGTTTTTT. Translation: CASTSIGDTGELFF. The entire variable domain, with the rest obtained from reference TRBV28 and TRBJ2-2, is as follows: DVKVTQSSRYLVKRTGEKVFLECVQDMDHENMFWYRQDPGLGLRLIYFSYDVKMKEKGDIPEGYSVSREKKERFSLILESASTNQTSMYLCASTSIGDTGELFFGEGSRLTVL.

This clonotype was counted at least ten times. The chain carries TRBV28 and TRBJ2-1; 7 positions match TRBD1. J gave up 0 bases and V 7 bases, and 6 bases lay outside the gene matches. This CDR3 contains 15 residues. From germline, CDR1 is MDHEN and CDR2 SYDVKM. The CDR3 DNA follows: TGTGCCAGCACCAAGAGGGGGCCCTCCTACAATGAGCAGTTCTTC. Protein product: CASTKRGPSYNEQFF.

The genes are TRBV4-2 and TRBJ2-7; D not resolved. Between the trimmed V and J ends, which lost 0 bases and 3 bases, there was a span of 12 bases. CDR3 length: 15 residues. CDR1 and CDR2 from the germline V gene are LGHNA and YNFKEQ. In nucleotides, the CDR3 is TGTGCCAGCAGCCAAGAGGATTTGGGTGTCTACGAGCAGTACTTC. It encodes CASSQEDLGVYEQYF.

Note on this clonotype: Mismatch with germline at one junction end may stem from a read error. The chain links TRBV27 to TRBJ2-3; D not resolved. The CDR3 length is 11 residues. Per germline, CDR1 MNHEY and CDR2 SMNVEV (reference sequence). The CDR3 is CARSLGDTQYF. CDR3 coding DNA: TGTGCCAGAAGTTTGGGAGATACGCAGTATTTT.

This clonotype was seen only a few times. CDR3 nucleotide sequence: TGTGCCAGTAGTATAGCGGGCCAAGAGGGGCAGCCCCAGCATTTT. Translated: CASSIAGQEGQPQHF. This chain uses TRBV19 with TRBJ1-5, with D tentatively TRBD1 (5 bases). CDR3 length: 15 amino acids. The germline V gene encodes CDR1 LNHDA and CDR2 SQIVND (reference sequence). V gave up 1 base and J gave up 7 bases, with 14 bases separating them.

At least ten counts were recorded for this clonotype. This chain joins TRBV27 and TRBJ1-2; the match to TRBD1 covers 7 bases. This CDR3 has 13 residues. Trimming removed 1 base from V and 8 bases from J; junction bases left unmatched: 4. Germline CDR1 and CDR2: MNHEY and SMNVEV (reference sequence). CDR3 sequence reads: CASSLYRTGGYTF. The DNA for the CDR3 is TGTGCCAGCAGTTTATATCGGACAGGAGGCTACACCTTC.

The chain couples TRBV12-3 or TRBV12-4 to TRBJ2-7, with 8 bases aligning to TRBD1. The CDR3 is 16 amino acids. J gave up 2 bases and V 1 base, and 7 bases lay outside the gene matches. CDR3 protein: CASSLGQGITAYEQYF. The CDR3 bases are TGTGCCAGCAGTTTAGGACAGGGGATAACGGCCTACGAGCAGTACTTC.

The V and J genes are TRBV11-2 and TRBJ1-6; D not certain. The CDR3 length is 12 residues. Germline lookup yields CDR1 SGHAT and CDR2 FQNNGV. Trimming cost V 8 bases and J 3 bases, with 5 bases left between them. The CDR3 spells CASQVYNSPLHF. The DNA for the CDR3 is TGTGCCAGCCAGGTCTATAATTCACCCCTCCACTTT.

This clonotype was seen a few times. This chain uses TRBV19 with TRBJ2-7; D is perhaps TRBD1 or TRBD2 (5 bases each). Germline CDR1 and CDR2: LNHDA and SQIVND (reference sequence). V lost 3 bases and J 2 bases, leaving 11 bases between the germline ends. CDR3 length equals 14 residues. The CDR3 loop is CASSIREGPYEQYF. Here the CDR3 DNA reads TGTGCCAGTAGTATCCGAGAGGGACCCTACGAGCAGTACTTC.

This clonotype has a count of ten or more. The chain couples TRBV20-1 to TRBJ1-1, with D maybe TRBD1 (5 bases). CDR1 and CDR2 (germline): DFQATT, SNEGSKA (reference sequence). There are 13 residues in the CDR3. V was cut by 5 bases and J by 0 bases, with 10 bases left in between. The CDR3 nucleotides are TGCAGTGCTCAGACAGAGATGAACACTGAAGCTTTCTTT. Protein sequence: CSAQTEMNTEAFF.

The chain employs TRBV20-1 and TRBJ2-1; 13 bases are a match to TRBD2. With V trimmed by 2 bases and J by 3 bases, 4 bases remained unmatched. Germline V gives CDR1 DFQATT, CDR2 SNEGSKA (reference sequence). CDR3 length equals 16 residues. The CDR3: CSARTSGRGGYNEQFF. CDR3 DNA: TGCAGTGCTAGAACTAGCGGGAGGGGGGGCTACAATGAGCAGTTCTTC.

The rearrangement uses TRBV7-8 and TRBJ2-7, with 7 bases lining up with TRBD2. The CDR3 length is 16 residues. The J segment lost 3 bases and the V segment lost 7 bases, leaving 15 bases of the junction unmatched. Germline lookup yields CDR1 SGHVS and CDR2 FQNEAQ. CDR3 residues: CASTDIAGTGLYEQYF. The CDR3 DNA is TGTGCCAGCACTGATATAGCGGGCACGGGTCTCTACGAGCAGTACTTC.

This chain connects TRBV5-1 to TRBJ2-7; 9 nucleotides agree with TRBD1. CDR1 and CDR2 from the germline V gene are SGHRS and YFSETQ. The CDR3 spans 15 residues. V lost 0 bases, J lost 7 bases, and 8 bases stayed unmatched. CDR3 sequence reads: CASSLGDRDSREQYF. The CDR3 DNA follows: TGCGCCAGCAGCTTGGGGGACAGGGATTCTAGGGAGCAGTACTTC.

In this sample, this clonotype turned up a few times. V and J are TRBV10-3 and TRBJ1-1; tentative D call: TRBD1 (6 bases). Trimming pared 4 bases from V and 4 bases from J, leaving 13 bases between. This CDR3 is 14 amino acids long. The germline V gene encodes CDR1 ENHRY and CDR2 SYGVKD. The CDR3, as DNA: TGTGCCATCAGTGTGGGGGCTTTGGGCACTGAAGCTTTCTTT. As protein: CAISVGALGTEAFF.

This clonotype was counted at least ten times. The CDR3: CASSWKDRESMNTEAFF. The CDR3 DNA sequence: TGTGCCAGCAGTTGGAAGGACAGGGAAAGCATGAACACTGAAGCTTTCTTT. This rearrangement joins TRBV6-2 or TRBV6-3 to TRBJ1-1, with 8 bases lining up with TRBD1. J gave up 0 bases and V 4 bases, and 10 bases lay outside the gene matches. This CDR3 contains 17 residues. Germline-derived CDR1 and CDR2 are MNHEY and SVGEGT.

This clonotype has more than one count but fewer than ten. This chain uses TRBV5-1 with TRBJ2-7; D is possibly TRBD2 (6 bases). CDR1 is SGHRS and CDR2 is YFSETQ in the germline V gene. The CDR3 extends over 14 amino acids. The V end lost 3 bases, the J end lost 2 bases, and 12 bases lay between the germline ends. The DNA for the CDR3 is TGCGCCAGCAGCTACACCGGGAGCACCTACGAGCAGTACTTC. This translates into CASSYTGSTYEQYF.

The chain uses TRBV4-2 and TRBJ2-5, with TRBD2 identical over 14 bases. Germline-derived CDR1 and CDR2 are LGHNA and YNFKEQ. The CDR3 runs 16 residues. V was pared by 1 base and J by 5 bases, with 3 bases of the junction left unmatched. The CDR3 DNA follows: TGTGCCAGCAGCCAAGGGACTAGCGGGAGGTGGGAGACCCAGTACTTC. This sequence encodes CASSQGTSGRWETQYF.